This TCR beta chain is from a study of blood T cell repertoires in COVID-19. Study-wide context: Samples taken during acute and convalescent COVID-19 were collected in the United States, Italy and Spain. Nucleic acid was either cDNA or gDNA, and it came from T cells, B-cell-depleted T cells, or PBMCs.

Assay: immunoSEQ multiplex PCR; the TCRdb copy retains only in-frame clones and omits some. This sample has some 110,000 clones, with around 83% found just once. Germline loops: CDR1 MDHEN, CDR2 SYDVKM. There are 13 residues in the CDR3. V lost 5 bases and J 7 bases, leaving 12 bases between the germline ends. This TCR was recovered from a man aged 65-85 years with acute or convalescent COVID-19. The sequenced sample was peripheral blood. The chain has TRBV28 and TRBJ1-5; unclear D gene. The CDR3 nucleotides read TGTGCCAGCAGTCAAGGAGGGATCCAGCCCCAGCATTTT. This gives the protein CASSQGGIQPQHF.